The subject of this entry is one T cell receptor beta chain. The sample is drawn from a study of cytomegalovirus exposure and HLA in healthy donors. V shed 4 bases and J 6 bases; nucleotides not matched to a gene: 12. CDR1 is SGDLS, CDR2 YYNGEE, per germline. The CDR3 loop spans 16 amino acids. The PCR employed 60 Vbeta primers together with 13 Jbeta primers. TCRdb's table, derived via immunoSEQ multiplex PCR, lists solely in-frame clones and lacks some. The sample yields some 150,000 clones, 70% to 80% seen once. This receptor was identified in a man aged 60 to 69 in good health and CMV-seronegative. Sequencing input: PBMCs. This rearrangement joins TRBV9 to TRBJ2-7, with 11 bases identical to TRBD1. The DNA of the CDR3 is TGTGCCAGCAGCCGAGAAGGGGGACAGGGGGGCGGCGAGCAGTACTTC. It translates to CASSREGGQGGGEQYF.